A single sample gave rise to the 12 T cell receptor beta chains below, sequenced in a study of regulatory T cells in long-lasting Graves disease. Arm-PCR with iRepertoire HTBI primers amplified the CDR3 regions for these TCR beta libraries. Using its own MiXCR run on the multiplex PCR reads, TCRdb lists one record per CDR3 protein. The sample shows around 420,000 distinct CDR3 sequences, about a sixth of them seen only once. The sample's time point: newly diagnosed GD, antithyroid drugs for less than 3 months. The authors made the TCR library using RNA they extracted from PBMCs. The input for sequencing was peripheral blood mononuclear cells (PBMCs), taken at new diagnosis, from a patient treated with antithyroid drugs. These receptors were collected from a female donor with Graves disease.

The sample holds a few counts of this clonotype. The V gene is TRBV19, the J gene TRBJ2-3; D is unresolved. The CDR3 extends over 12 amino acids. Deletions cut 3 bases from V and 2 bases from J, with 3 bases between. Germline V gives CDR1 LNHDA, CDR2 SQIVND (reference sequence). The CDR3 DNA reads as TGTGCCAGTAGTATGAACACAGATACGCAGTATTTT. It specifies CASSMNTDTQYF.

This clonotype was recorded at least ten times. The chain couples TRBV15 to TRBJ2-5; D not certain. Germline-derived CDR1 and CDR2 are LNHNV and YYDKDF (reference sequence). V was clipped by 5 bases and J by 2 bases, with 18 bases between them. The CDR3 runs to 16 residues. The CDR3 region has the DNA TGTGCCACCAGCCTGATAAATTGGGCCAAACAAGAGACCCAGTACTTC. Residues: CATSLINWAKQETQYF.

Many counts were recorded for this clonotype. The chain employs TRBV6-5 and TRBJ1-3; TRBD1 might be the D (5 bases). V lost 4 bases and J lost 8, with 27 bases in between. The CDR3 contains 18 residues. Germline loops: CDR1 MNHEY, CDR2 SVGAGI. As DNA, the CDR3 is TGTGCCAGCAGTTTCCCCCCCTCCGACAGACTCACTAGGGACACCATATATTTT. Its protein product is CASSFPPSDRLTRDTIYF.

The sample holds many counts of this clonotype. V usage is TRBV4-1 and J usage is TRBJ1-2; D is perhaps TRBD1 (6 bases). The V gene's germline CDR1 is MGHRA and CDR2 YSYEKL. The CDR3 loop spans 15 amino acids. The ends were cut back, 3 bases at V and 0 bases at J, with 11 bases in the middle. The CDR3: CASSHDRRANYGYTF. Written as DNA, the CDR3 is TGCGCCAGCAGCCATGACAGGCGAGCTAACTATGGCTACACCTTC.

This clonotype was recorded many times. This rearrangement joins TRBV20-1 to TRBJ1-4, with D possibly being TRBD1 (6 bases). With 5 bases removed from V and 10 bases from J, the gap between germline ends came to 17 bases. CDR1 is DFQATT and CDR2 is SNEGSKA in the germline V gene (reference sequence). This CDR3 is built from 13 residues. In DNA form, the CDR3 reads TGCAGTGCTGGCGACAGGAGGACGGGAAAACTGTTTTTT. Residues: CSAGDRRTGKLFF.

Ten or more counts support this clonotype. This rearrangement joins TRBV2 to TRBJ2-2, with D possibly TRBD1 on 6 matching bases. In germline, CDR1 is SNHLY, CDR2 FYNNEI. Trimming took 6 bases from V and 5 from J, leaving 10 bases between them. The CDR3 contains 13 residues. In nucleotides, the CDR3 is TGTGCCAGCAGCGCAGGGGAAACCGGGGAGCTGTTTTTT. It translates to CASSAGETGELFF.

This clonotype has more than one count but fewer than ten. The chain joins TRBV19 to TRBJ2-3; 11 bases match TRBD2. The CDR3 contains 15 residues. CDR1 LNHDA and CDR2 SQIVND come from the germline V gene (reference sequence). After removal of 5 bases from V and 5 bases from J, the junction contained 6 bases not matched to a gene. The CDR3 coding sequence is TGTGCCAGTAGTCCTAGCGGGGGGCCGGGAGATACGCAGTATTTT. Residues: CASSPSGGPGDTQYF. Variable domain in full (rest from reference TRBV19 and TRBJ2-3): DGGITQSPKYLFRKEGQNVTLSCEQNLNHDAMYWYRQDPGQGLRLIYYSQIVNDFQKGDIAEGYSVSREKKESFPLTVTSAQKNPTAFYLCASSPSGGPGDTQYFGPGTRLTVL.

The chain has TRBV3-1 and TRBJ2-1; 12 bases are a match to TRBD2. J was trimmed by 4 bases and V by 4 bases; bases with no gene match: 8. Germline assignment: CDR1 LGHDT and CDR2 YNNKEL (reference sequence). The CDR3 length is 17 residues. CDR3 sequence (DNA): TGTGCCAGCAGCCTCGGGACTAGCGGGCCGACATACAATGAGCAGTTCTTC. This codes for CASSLGTSGPTYNEQFF.

This clonotype came up many times. The rearrangement joins TRBV28 to TRBJ2-5; D remains unclear. Trimming removed 8 bases from V and 3 bases from J, with 16 bases in between. Germline V gene sequence: CDR1 MDHEN, CDR2 SYDVKM. The length of the CDR3 is 14 residues. The CDR3 loop reads CASEARPLKETQYF. The CDR3 nucleotides are TGTGCCAGCGAAGCCCGGCCCCTAAAAGAGACCCAGTACTTC.

J is TRBJ1-2 and V is TRBV27; D uncertain. CDR3 size: 13 residues. CDR1 is MNHEY, CDR2 SMNVEV, per germline (reference sequence). V lost 3 bases and J 8 bases, leaving 13 bases between the germline ends. CDR3 sequence (DNA): TGTGCCAGCAGTTTCCCGAGTGGGAAGGGCTACACCTTC. Encoded protein: CASSFPSGKGYTF.

The CDR3 DNA sequence: TGCAGTGCCAAGGGAGGGGGACAGATCACCTACGAGCAGTACTTC. It is translated as CSAKGGGQITYEQYF. The V call is TRBV20-1, the J call TRBJ2-7; D is possibly TRBD1 or TRBD2 (7 bases each). V was pared by 6 bases and J by 2 bases, with 20 bases between. CDR3 size: 15 residues. The germline CDR1 and CDR2 sequences are DFQATT and SNEGSKA (reference sequence).

This clonotype has ten or more counts. V is TRBV27 and J is TRBJ2-7; no reliable D call. This CDR3 has 13 amino acids. V was trimmed by 3 bases and J by 4 bases, leaving 10 bases between them. Germline V gene sequence: CDR1 MNHEY, CDR2 SMNVEV (reference sequence). The CDR3 loop is CASSLGPLYEQYF. In DNA form, the CDR3 reads TGTGCCAGCAGTTTGGGTCCGCTTTACGAGCAGTACTTC.